This T cell receptor (beta chain) was identified in a study of breast tumors, draining lymph nodes, adjacent tissues. Study-wide points: Compared with lymph nodes, tumors were less diverse; compared with nontumor tissue, more. The data were judged consistent with most tumor T cells coming from lymph node and expanding in tumor. Data only fit, rather than demonstrated, lymph node origin of most tumor T cells.

This clonotype has ten or more counts. Its specificity is unknown. Axillary draining lymph nodes of breast cancer patients supplied the node samples. TCRdb independently ran MiXCR on the multiplex PCR reads; one entry per CDR3 protein. The profile covers approximately 88,000 distinct CDR3 sequences, with over 25% appearing a single time and more than 7% taken by the ten largest. Germline CDR1 reads SGHRS; CDR2 reads YFSETQ. Trimming took 4 bases from V and 3 from J; bases not matched to a gene: 6. This CDR3 comprises 15 residues. Sequenced input: axillary lymph node tissue. The genes are TRBV5-1 and TRBJ2-2; 7 bases match TRBD2. The sequence came from a female donor with breast cancer. Some clones in this sample may be carry-over from other donors' samples. This chain's CDR3 is CASSRLATDTGELFF. DNA of the CDR3: TGCGCCAGCAGCCGACTAGCCACGGACACCGGGGAGCTGTTTTTT.